This section outlines one TCR beta chain sequence together with its context. Its target is unknown. The CDR3 consists of 18 residues. V was shortened by 0 bases and J by 1 base, with 18 bases between the two germline ends. Germline V lookup: CDR1 LGHNA, CDR2 YNFKEQ. The data stem from a study of CD8 T cells in ankylosing spondylitis. TCRdb re-called the 5' RACE reads with MiXCR, one entry per CDR3 protein. The sample holds about 800,000 distinct CDR3 sequences, over 9.5% seen once. Study-wide findings and caveats: A TCR beta motif of 7 to 9 highly homologous variants seemed to mark ankylosing spondylitis blood.

The origin of this receptor is a male donor with ankylosing spondylitis. Specimen: blood, either unsorted or a sorted T cell fraction (not recorded which). The chain carries TRBV4-2 and TRBJ2-5; possible D gene TRBD2, 6 bases. As DNA, the CDR3 is TGTGCCAGCAGCCAAGATCGAGGGACTCCCACCCTCCAAGAGACCCAGTACTTC. The encoded protein is CASSQDRGTPTLQETQYF.